This TCR beta chain was captured by sequencing in a study of T-cell memory formation after mild COVID-19. Each CDR3 protein gets one entry after TCRdb re-called the 5' RACE reads with MiXCR. The sample shows more than 250,000 distinct CDR3 sequences, around 15% of them seen only once. This clonotype turned up a few times. Its antigen is still unknown. Findings and limits, study-wide: A second wave expanding day 15 to 37 was CD4+-biased; contracting clones were balanced. CD4+ contracting clones were mainly CM and EM; CD8+ ones, EMRA.

The clonotype was recovered from a young man who had mild COVID-19 (a few samples of this study predate the infection). Cell type and time point are not known. The sample consisted of PBMCs or a T cell subset sorted from them (not recorded which).

Here the CDR3 reads CASSRATGGETQYF. The CDR3 bases are TGTGCCAGCAGCCGAGCTACAGGGGGAGAGACCCAGTACTTC. The chain couples TRBV7-8 to TRBJ2-5; 8 nucleotides agree with TRBD1. V trimming: 5 bases; J trimming: 4 bases; junction bases outside the gene matches: 6. This CDR3 is built from 14 residues. Germline V CDR1 and CDR2: SGHVS, FQNEAQ. The complete variable domain, with remaining parts taken from reference TRBV7-8 and TRBJ2-5, reads GAGVSQSPRYKVAKRGQDVALRCDPISGHVSLFWYQQALGQGPEFLTYFQNEAQLDKSGLPSDRFFAERPEGSVSTLKIQRTQQEDSAVYLCASSRATGGETQYFGPGTRLLVL.